In this sample, the clone carrying this T cell receptor (beta chain) turned up many times. RNA transcripts yielded amplified TCR beta CDR3 regions. In the first-round RT-PCR of the TCR CDR3, the HTBI primer set was used. TCRdb redid the calling of the multiplex PCR reads with MiXCR, one entry per CDR3 protein. In the table there are around 700,000 distinct CDR3 sequences, about 35% of which are singletons. This entry is derived from a study of T cells in Graves' hyperthyroidism and ophthalmopathy. As for the study in general: Specimen type is peripheral blood, collected at initial diagnosis prior to any treatment.

In germline, CDR1 is SGHVS, CDR2 FNYEAQ. The CDR3 length is 16 residues. V was shortened by 2 bases and J by 0 bases, with 14 bases between the two germline ends. The TCR comes from a woman aged 40 to 49 with Graves' hyperthyroidism. The sequenced sample was blood. This rearrangement joins TRBV7-6 to TRBJ2-7, with D possibly matching TRBD1 (5 bases). CDR3 DNA: TGTGCCAGCAGCTTAACACCAGGGTCCAGCTCCTACGAGCAGTACTTC. Its protein product is CASSLTPGSSSYEQYF. Looking up the rest from reference TRBV7-6 and TRBJ2-7 gives the full variable domain: GAGVSQSPRYKVTKRGQDVALRCDPISGHVSLYWYRQALGQGPEFLTYFNYEAQQDKSGLPNDRFSAERPEGSISTLTIQRTEQRDSAMYRCASSLTPGSSSYEQYFGPGTRLTVT.